This T cell receptor (beta chain) emerged from a study of blood T cell repertoires in COVID-19. The data were produced by immunoSEQ multiplex PCR, yet TCRdb's version contains in-frame clones alone and is incomplete. The top ten clones hold 2.4% of a sample with about 220,000 clones, 70% to 90% of them seen once. This clone has a single count. Germline V gene data show CDR1 as SGHRS and CDR2 as YFSETQ. The length of the CDR3 is 14 residues. Trimming pared 4 bases from V and 1 base from J, leaving 12 bases between. The rearrangement joins TRBV5-1 to TRBJ2-7; D not certain. The clonotype was recovered from a woman in her seventies with COVID-19, enrolled during active disease. The sequencing input was peripheral blood. CDR3 in amino acids: CASSPTQKSYEQYF. The CDR3 nucleotides read TGCGCCAGCAGCCCGACTCAGAAGTCCTACGAGCAGTACTTC.